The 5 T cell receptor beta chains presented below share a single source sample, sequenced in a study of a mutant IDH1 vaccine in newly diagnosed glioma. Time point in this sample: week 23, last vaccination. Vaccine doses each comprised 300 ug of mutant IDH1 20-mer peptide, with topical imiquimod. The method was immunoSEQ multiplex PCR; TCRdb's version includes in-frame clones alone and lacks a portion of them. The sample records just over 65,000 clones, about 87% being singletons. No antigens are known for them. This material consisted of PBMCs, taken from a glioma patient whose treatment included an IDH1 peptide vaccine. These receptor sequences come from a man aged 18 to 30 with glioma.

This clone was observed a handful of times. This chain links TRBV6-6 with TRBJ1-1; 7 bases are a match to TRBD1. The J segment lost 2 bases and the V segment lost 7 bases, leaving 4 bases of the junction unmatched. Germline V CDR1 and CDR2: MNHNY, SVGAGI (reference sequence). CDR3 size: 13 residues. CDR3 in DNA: TGTGCCAGCACGGGACAGCTTAACACTGAAGCTTTCTTT. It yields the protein CASTGQLNTEAFF.

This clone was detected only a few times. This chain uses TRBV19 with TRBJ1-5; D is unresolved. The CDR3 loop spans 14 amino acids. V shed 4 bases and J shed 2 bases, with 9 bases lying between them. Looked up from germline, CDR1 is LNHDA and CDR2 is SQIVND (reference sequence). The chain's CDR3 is CASSSHLGNQPQHF. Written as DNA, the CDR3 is TGTGCCAGTAGTAGTCACCTTGGCAATCAGCCCCAGCATTTT.

CDR3: CASSDSAGANVLTF. CDR3 sequence (DNA): TGTGCCAGCAGTGACAGTGCTGGGGCCAACGTCCTGACTTTC. The V call is TRBV6-4, the J call TRBJ2-6, with D uncertain. Germline V CDR1 and CDR2: MRHNA, SNTAGT. The CDR3 length is 14 residues. Trimming shortened V by 2 bases and J by 2 bases, and 4 bases separated the two germline ends.

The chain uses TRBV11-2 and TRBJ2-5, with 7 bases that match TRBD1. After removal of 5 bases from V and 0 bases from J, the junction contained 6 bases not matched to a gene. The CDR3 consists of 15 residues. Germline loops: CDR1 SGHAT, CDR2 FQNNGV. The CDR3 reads CASSPGGQDQETQYF. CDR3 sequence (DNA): TGTGCCAGCAGCCCCGGTGGACAGGACCAAGAGACCCAGTACTTC.

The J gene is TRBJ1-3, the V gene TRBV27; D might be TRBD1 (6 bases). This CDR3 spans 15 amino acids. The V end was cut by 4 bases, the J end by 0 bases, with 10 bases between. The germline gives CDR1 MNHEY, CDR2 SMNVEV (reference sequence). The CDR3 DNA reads TGTGCCAGCAGTTGGACAGCGAACTCTGGAAACACCATATATTTT. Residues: CASSWTANSGNTIYF.